This T cell receptor (beta chain) was captured by sequencing in a study of lymphopenia after photon versus proton radiotherapy. Study-level findings and limits: Under photons, naive T cells and diversity fell while effector/memory populations rose. Oligoclonal CD8+ Temra expansion after nadir drove photon patients' diversity drop.

This clone was counted once. Its antigen is as yet unknown. The CDR3 sequence is 16 residues long. Sequencing was performed with immunoSEQ multiplex PCR; in TCRdb, only in-frame clones are kept and a portion is missing. The sample carries more than 45,000 clones, about 92% recorded once. The V and J genes are TRBV1 and TRBJ1-3. TRBV1 constitutes a pseudogene. The receptor was isolated from a woman aged 40-49 years with cholangiocarcinoma. The sequenced sample was peripheral blood, obtained from a patient treated with photon-based radiotherapy. Here the CDR3 DNA reads TGCACCAGCAGCCAAGATAAGAATCCCTCTGGAAACACCATATATTTT. It is translated as CTSSQDKNPSGNTIYF.